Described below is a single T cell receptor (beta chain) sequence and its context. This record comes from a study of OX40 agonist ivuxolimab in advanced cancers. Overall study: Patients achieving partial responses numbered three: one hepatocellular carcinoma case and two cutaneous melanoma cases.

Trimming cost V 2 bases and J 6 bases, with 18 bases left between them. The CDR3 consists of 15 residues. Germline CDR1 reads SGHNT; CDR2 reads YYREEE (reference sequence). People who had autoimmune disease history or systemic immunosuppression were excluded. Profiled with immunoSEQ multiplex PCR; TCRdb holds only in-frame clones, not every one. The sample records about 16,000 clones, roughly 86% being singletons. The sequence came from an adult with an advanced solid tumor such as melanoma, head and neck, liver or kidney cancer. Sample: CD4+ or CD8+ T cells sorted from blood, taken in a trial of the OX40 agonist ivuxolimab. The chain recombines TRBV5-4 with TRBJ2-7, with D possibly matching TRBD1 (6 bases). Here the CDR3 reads CASSFPGQMAGEQYF. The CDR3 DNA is TGTGCCAGCAGCTTTCCGGGACAAATGGCGGGCGAGCAGTACTTC.